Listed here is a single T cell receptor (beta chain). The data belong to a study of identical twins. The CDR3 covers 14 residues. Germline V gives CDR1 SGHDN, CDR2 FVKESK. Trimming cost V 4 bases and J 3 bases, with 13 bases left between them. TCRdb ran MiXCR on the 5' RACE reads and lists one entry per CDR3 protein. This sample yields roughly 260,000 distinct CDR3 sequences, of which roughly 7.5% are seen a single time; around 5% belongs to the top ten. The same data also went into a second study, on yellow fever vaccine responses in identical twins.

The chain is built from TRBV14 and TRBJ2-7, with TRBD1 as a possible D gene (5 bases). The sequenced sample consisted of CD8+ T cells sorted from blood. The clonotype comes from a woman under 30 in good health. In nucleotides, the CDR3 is TGTGCCAGCAGCCTTGGACATCCCCTCTACGAGCAGTACGTC. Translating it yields CASSLGHPLYEQYV.